The 13 T cell receptor beta chains reported below all come from one sample, sequenced in a study of cytomegalovirus exposure and HLA in healthy donors. PCR involved 60 Vbeta and 13 Jbeta primers. The method was immunoSEQ multiplex PCR; TCRdb's version includes in-frame clones alone and lacks a portion of them. The table lists some 130,000 clones, around 80% of them singletons, with 6.5% in the top ten. The sample was PBMCs. The receptors were sampled from a man aged 35-49 years in good health and CMV-seropositive.

The chain has TRBV29-1 and TRBJ1-1, with D possibly being TRBD1 (6 bases). The ends were cut back, 1 base at V and 0 bases at J, with 12 bases in the middle. Germline V gene sequence: CDR1 SQVTM, CDR2 ANQGSEA. The CDR3 spans 15 residues. CDR3 amino acids: CSVEGGRGLNTEAFF. CDR3 sequence (DNA): TGCAGCGTTGAAGGGGGGCGAGGCCTGAACACTGAAGCTTTCTTT.

The genes are TRBV5-1 and TRBJ2-2, with 8 bases that match TRBD1. Per the germline V gene, CDR1 is SGHRS and CDR2 is YFSETQ. The CDR3 loop spans 16 amino acids. V gave up 0 bases and J gave up 4 bases; unmatched junction bases: 5. CDR3 nucleotide sequence: TGCGCCAGCAGCTTGGAGGGACAGGTGAGCACCGGGGAGCTGTTTTTT. Protein product: CASSLEGQVSTGELFF.

The J gene is TRBJ1-1, the V gene TRBV9, with D hard to call. The ends were cut back, 6 bases at V and 0 bases at J, with 15 bases in the middle. Looked up from germline, CDR1 is SGDLS and CDR2 is YYNGEE. This CDR3 is built from 15 residues. The CDR3 DNA is TGTGCCAGCAACCAGGAGGATATCATGAACACTGAAGCTTTCTTT. This encodes CASNQEDIMNTEAFF.

This chain joins TRBV6-5 and TRBJ1-2; TRBD1 aligns across 9 bases. The trim removed 5 bases at V and 3 bases at J, leaving 1 base unmatched. Per germline, CDR1 MNHEY and CDR2 SVGAGI. The CDR3 contains 13 residues. The DNA of the CDR3 is TGTGCCAGCAGTAGGACAGGGGACTATGGCTACACCTTC. Residues: CASSRTGDYGYTF.

The J gene is TRBJ1-5, the V gene TRBV15; the D gene is possibly TRBD1 (5 bases). V lost 0 bases to trimming and J lost 6 bases, with 9 bases between them. The CDR3 has 14 residues. Per the germline V gene, CDR1 is LNHNV and CDR2 is YYDKDF (reference sequence). The CDR3 DNA reads as TGTGCCACCAGCAGAGACAGGGTTCCTCAGCCCCAGCATTTT. Protein sequence: CATSRDRVPQPQHF.

This chain connects TRBV19 to TRBJ1-4, with D maybe TRBD1 (6 bases). With 4 bases removed from V and 8 bases from J, the gap between germline ends came to 11 bases. This CDR3 contains 13 residues. The germline gives CDR1 LNHDA, CDR2 SQIVND (reference sequence). This CDR3 is CASSTGVGEKLFF. The DNA of the CDR3 is TGTGCCAGTAGTACAGGGGTAGGCGAAAAACTGTTTTTT.

The CDR3 sequence: CASSHSSGDSTDTQYF. The CDR3 nucleotides are TGTGCCAGCAGTCATTCTTCGGGAGACTCCACAGATACGCAGTATTTT. This chain links TRBV6-4 with TRBJ2-3, with D possibly matching TRBD2 (6 bases). Deletions cut 5 bases from V and 2 bases from J, with 17 bases between. The CDR3 loop spans 16 amino acids. Per germline, CDR1 MRHNA and CDR2 SNTAGT.

This chain connects TRBV29-1 to TRBJ2-2; TRBD1 aligns across 7 bases. V lost 3 bases to trimming and J lost 3 bases; unmatched junction nucleotides: 10. The CDR3 has 16 residues. Looked up from germline, CDR1 is SQVTM and CDR2 is ANQGSEA. The CDR3 DNA follows: TGCAGCGTTGATATATTCCAGGGGGATCACACCGGGGAGCTGTTTTTT. Its translation: CSVDIFQGDHTGELFF.

The gene calls are TRBV19 and TRBJ2-1; 9 positions agree with TRBD2. The V segment lost 5 bases and the J segment 1 base; nucleotides outside the gene matches: 6. This CDR3 spans 16 amino acids. CDR1 and CDR2 (germline): LNHDA, SQIVND (reference sequence). The CDR3 loop reads CASSSVAGDSYNEQFF. The CDR3 coding sequence is TGTGCCAGTAGTTCAGTAGCGGGAGATTCCTACAATGAGCAGTTCTTC.

This clone appeared once. This sequence joins TRBV5-1 and TRBJ1-5; D perhaps matches TRBD1 (6 bases). This CDR3 spans 16 amino acids. Deletions cut 0 bases from V and 2 bases from J, with 12 bases between. Looked up from germline, CDR1 is SGHRS and CDR2 is YFSETQ. The CDR3 nucleotides are TGCGCCAGCAGCTTGGTTGCAGGGGACGGCAATCAGCCCCAGCATTTT. Encoded protein: CASSLVAGDGNQPQHF.

The CDR3 spells CASSIDPLAGGYNEQFF. The DNA for the CDR3 is TGTGCCAGTAGTATAGACCCGCTAGCGGGAGGATACAATGAGCAGTTCTTC. The chain carries TRBV19 and TRBJ2-1; the match to TRBD2 covers 11 bases. Germline V gene sequence: CDR1 LNHDA, CDR2 SQIVND (reference sequence). Germline trimming cut 0 bases from V and 4 bases from J; bases unmatched to any gene: 5. This CDR3 has 17 residues.

The chain combines TRBV11-2 with TRBJ1-2; 8 bases fit TRBD1. Trimming took 5 bases from V and 5 from J; bases not matched to a gene: 4. The length of the CDR3 is 13 residues. The germline V gene has CDR1 SGHAT and CDR2 FQNNGV. CDR3 sequence: CASSPRQGYGYTF. The CDR3 DNA is TGTGCCAGCAGCCCCCGACAGGGGTATGGCTACACCTTC.

The chain has TRBV27 and TRBJ2-6; tentatively, D is TRBD1 (5 bases). Trimming left V 7 bases short and J 1 base short, with 14 bases between. Germline-derived CDR1 and CDR2 are MNHEY and SMNVEV (reference sequence). The CDR3 length is 16 residues. CDR3 DNA sequence: TGTGCCAGCAATCCTAGGGGTTTTTCTGGGGCCAACGTCCTGACTTTC. Its protein is CASNPRGFSGANVLTF.